A single sample gave rise to the 27 T cell receptor beta chains below, sequenced in a study of OX40 agonist ivuxolimab in advanced cancers. The method was immunoSEQ multiplex PCR; TCRdb's version includes in-frame clones alone and lacks a portion of them. This table holds about 77,000 clones, around nine tenths found once. Specimen: CD4+ or CD8+ T cells sorted from blood, collected in a trial of the OX40 agonist ivuxolimab. The receptors originated from an adult with an advanced solid tumor such as melanoma, head and neck, liver or kidney cancer.

V gene TRBV7-9 combines with J gene TRBJ1-1; the match to TRBD1 covers 8 bases. The germline gives CDR1 SEHNR, CDR2 FQNEAQ (reference sequence). The CDR3 contains 13 residues. J lost 1 base, V lost 5 bases, and 0 bases had no gene match. The chain's CDR3 is CASSGQGNTEAFF. The CDR3 bases are TGTGCCAGCAGCGGACAGGGGAACACTGAAGCTTTCTTT.

The chain links TRBV6-1 to TRBJ1-3; 7 bases fit TRBD1. This CDR3 is 14 amino acids long. Per the germline V gene, CDR1 is MNHNS and CDR2 is SASEGT. The V and J ends lost 6 bases and 4 bases, in that order; junction bases with no gene match: 6. This chain's CDR3 is CASRMTGSGNTIYF. CDR3 bases: TGTGCCAGCAGGATGACAGGGAGCGGAAACACCATATATTTT.

This chain's CDR3 is CASSTFRPVETQYF. The CDR3 coding sequence is TGTGCCAGCAGCACGTTTAGACCGGTGGAGACCCAGTACTTC. The chain recombines TRBV21-1 with TRBJ2-5. TRBV21-1 is a known pseudogene. The CDR3 has 14 residues.

V usage is TRBV6-5 and J usage is TRBJ1-2; no definite D call. The CDR3 totals 15 residues. CDR1 is MNHEY and CDR2 is SVGAGI in the germline V gene. V lost 5 bases and J 6 bases, leaving 19 bases between the germline ends. CDR3 nucleotides: TGTGCCAGCAGTAAACTTGGCTCAGGAGTTGATGGCTACACCTTC. Residues: CASSKLGSGVDGYTF.

V gene TRBV10-3 combines with J gene TRBJ2-1, with 14 nucleotides matching TRBD2. Germline lookup yields CDR1 ENHRY and CDR2 SYGVKD. There are 14 residues in the CDR3. The V gene end was trimmed by 8 bases and the J gene end by 9 bases; junction bases not matched to a gene: 6. CDR3 nucleotides: TGTGCCATCTCCGGGACTAGCGGGAGTGGTGAGCAGTTCTTC. It codes for CAISGTSGSGEQFF.

This chain connects TRBV2 to TRBJ1-5; D is undetermined. V was clipped by 5 bases and J by 6 bases, with 17 bases between them. This CDR3 contains 15 residues. Germline V gives CDR1 SNHLY, CDR2 FYNNEI. CDR3 region: CASSLRQVLGQPQHF. In DNA form, the CDR3 reads TGTGCCAGCAGTCTAAGACAAGTTTTGGGTCAGCCCCAGCATTTT. Based on the CDR3 plus reference TRBV2 and TRBJ1-5, the full variable domain is EPEVTQTPSHQVTQMGQEVILRCVPISNHLYFYWYRQILGQKVEFLVSFYNNEISEKSEIFDDQFSVERPDGSNFTLKIRSTKLEDSAMYFCASSLRQVLGQPQHFGDGTRLSIL.

In nucleotides, the CDR3 is TGTGCCAGCAGTTACTCGTTTATGAGTTCCTACGAGCAGTACTTC. Amino acid sequence: CASSYSFMSSYEQYF. The J gene is TRBJ2-7, the V gene TRBV6-5, with D unclear. CDR1 and CDR2 from the germline V gene are MNHEY and SVGAGI. Trimming left V 0 bases short and J 1 base short, with 10 bases between. The length of the CDR3 is 15 residues.

The genes are TRBV11-2 and TRBJ2-7, with 7 nucleotides matching TRBD2. J was trimmed by 2 bases and V by 1 base; bases with no gene match: 2. The CDR3 extends over 14 amino acids. The V gene's germline CDR1 is SGHAT and CDR2 FQNNGV. The CDR3 spells CASSLGAGAYEQYF. In nucleotides, the CDR3 is TGTGCCAGCAGCTTAGGGGCGGGAGCCTACGAGCAGTACTTC.

The gene calls are TRBV2 and TRBJ2-3, with D possibly matching TRBD1 (5 bases). The germline gives CDR1 SNHLY, CDR2 FYNNEI. V was cut by 3 bases and J by 0 bases, with 16 bases left in between. CDR3 length: 17 residues. CDR3: CASSDRVLGPSTDTQYF. The DNA of the CDR3 is TGTGCCAGCAGTGACCGGGTATTGGGGCCAAGCACAGATACGCAGTATTTT.

The chain has TRBV6-5 and TRBJ2-5; D assignment may be TRBD1 or TRBD2 (6 bases each). V lost 2 bases, J lost 5 bases, and 12 bases lay in between. CDR1 and CDR2 (germline): MNHEY, SVGAGI. The CDR3 runs to 14 residues. The CDR3 is CASSYVGGRETQYF. DNA of the CDR3: TGTGCCAGCAGTTACGTTGGGGGGCGGGAGACCCAGTACTTC.

This rearrangement joins TRBV6-6 to TRBJ1-1; 8 bases agree with TRBD1. The J segment lost 5 bases and the V segment lost 3 bases, leaving 5 bases of the junction unmatched. CDR3 length: 14 residues. Per the germline V gene, CDR1 is MNHNY and CDR2 is SVGAGI (reference sequence). The CDR3 sequence is CASSYQGAATEAFF. Here the CDR3 DNA reads TGTGCCAGCAGTTATCAGGGGGCGGCGACTGAAGCTTTCTTT.

The genes are TRBV9 and TRBJ2-2, with D perhaps TRBD1 or TRBD2 (5 bases each). CDR3 length equals 15 residues. V gave up 0 bases and J gave up 3 bases, with 9 bases separating them. CDR1 is SGDLS, CDR2 YYNGEE, per germline. The CDR3 DNA is TGTGCCAGCAGCGTAGGGGGCGGGTACACCGGGGAGCTGTTTTTT. Translation: CASSVGGGYTGELFF. The entire variable domain, with the rest obtained from reference TRBV9 and TRBJ2-2, is as follows: DSGVTQTPKHLITATGQRVTLRCSPRSGDLSVYWYQQSLDQGLQFLIQYYNGEERAKGNILERFSAQQFPDLHSELNLSSLELGDSALYFCASSVGGGYTGELFFGEGSRLTVL.

The chain carries TRBV29-1 and TRBJ2-7; 12 bases are a match to TRBD2. The CDR3 loop spans 14 amino acids. Per germline, CDR1 SQVTM and CDR2 ANQGSEA. Trimming cost V 1 base and J 3 bases; bases outside gene matches: 1. CDR3 nucleotides: TGCAGCGTTGAAGGGACTAGCGGGAACTACGAGCAGTACTTC. Translating gives CSVEGTSGNYEQYF.

As to this clone: The DNA is omitted, as the CDR3 cannot be located on it reliably, and the CDR3 follows TCRdb's listing. The chain's CDR3 is CASSFAAGSYQPQHF. The V call is TRBV12-1, the J call TRBJ1-5; TRBD1 is the table's D call, not checked against the DNA. TRBV12-1 is recorded as a pseudogene. With termini counted, the CDR3 has 15 amino acids.

This chain uses TRBV30 with TRBJ1-5, with D perhaps TRBD1 (5 bases). CDR3 size: 14 residues. Trimming shortened V by 2 bases and J by 0 bases, and 8 bases separated the two germline ends. Germline CDR1 and CDR2: GTSNPN and SVGIG (reference sequence). CDR3 coding DNA: TGTGCCTGGAGTACAGGACATAGCAATCAGCCCCAGCATTTT. It codes for CAWSTGHSNQPQHF.

This chain connects TRBV4-1 to TRBJ1-4; D call uncertain. The germline V and J ends were trimmed by 4 bases and 7 bases, with 16 bases remaining between them. CDR1 is MGHRA and CDR2 is YSYEKL in the germline V gene. This CDR3 has 15 amino acids. The CDR3 DNA is TGCGCCAGCAGCCCTCGGGCCGGGGTTAGTGAAAAACTGTTTTTT. It translates to CASSPRAGVSEKLFF.

The gene calls are TRBV14 and TRBJ2-3; D perhaps matches TRBD2 (6 bases). Trimming shortened V by 8 bases and J by 0 bases, and 15 bases separated the two germline ends. Germline V gene lookup returns CDR1 SGHDN and CDR2 FVKESK. The CDR3 has 15 residues. The CDR3 loop reads CASGGAGHSTDTQYF. The CDR3 nucleotides are TGTGCCAGCGGAGGGGCGGGCCACAGCACAGATACGCAGTATTTT. The full variable domain, in which reference TRBV14 and TRBJ2-3 provide the parts outside the CDR3, is EAGVTQFPSHSVIEKGQTVTLRCDPISGHDNLYWYRRVMGKEIKFLLHFVKESKQDESGMPNNRFLAERTGGTYSTLKVQPAELEDSGVYFCASGGAGHSTDTQYFGPGTRLTVL.

The J gene is TRBJ2-1, the V gene TRBV5-5; 13 nucleotides line up with TRBD2. CDR3 length: 16 amino acids. Germline loops: CDR1 SGHKS, CDR2 YYEKEE (reference sequence). V lost 3 bases, J lost 9 bases, and 9 bases stayed unmatched. The CDR3 protein is CASSSIGTSGVTEQFF. The CDR3 region has the DNA TGTGCCAGCAGCTCGATCGGGACTAGCGGGGTAACTGAGCAGTTCTTC.

This clone occurred once. The rearrangement uses TRBV21-1 and TRBJ2-7; the table names TRBD1, a call not compared with the DNA. TRBV21-1 represents a pseudogene. The CDR3 contains 15 residues. The CDR3 nucleotides read TGTGCCAGCAGCAAAGGAGTCACACGACCAGGGGGACAGTACTTC. This translates into CASSKGVTRPGGQYF.

V usage is TRBV2 and J usage is TRBJ2-7, with D perhaps matching TRBD1 (6 bases). CDR3 length equals 14 residues. The ends were cut back, 7 bases at V and 1 base at J, with 14 bases in the middle. The germline V gene has CDR1 SNHLY and CDR2 FYNNEI. The DNA of the CDR3 is TGTGCCAGCATTGGGAACAGGGTATCCTACGAGCAGTACTTC. Amino acids: CASIGNRVSYEQYF.

The gene calls are TRBV18 and TRBJ1-5; maybe TRBD1 (5 bases). The germline gives CDR1 KGHSH, CDR2 LQKENI. The V gene lost 3 bases and the J gene lost 3 bases, with 9 bases spanning the gap. The CDR3 totals 14 residues. The CDR3 sequence: CASSPRVNNQPQHF. The CDR3 DNA reads TGTGCCAGCTCACCCAGGGTTAACAATCAGCCCCAGCATTTT.

CDR3 amino acids: CASSKEGGVEQYF. CDR3 DNA: TGTGCCAGCAGTAAAGAGGGAGGGGTTGAGCAGTACTTC. The chain combines TRBV6-1 with TRBJ2-7; TRBD2 aligns across 7 bases. Germline-derived CDR1 and CDR2 are MNHNS and SASEGT. The V segment lost 5 bases and the J segment 7 bases; nucleotides outside the gene matches: 8. The CDR3 sequence is 13 residues long.

This clone occurred a few times. V gene TRBV6-1 combines with J gene TRBJ1-5; D remains ambiguous. The germline V gene encodes CDR1 MNHNS and CDR2 SASEGT. Trimming removed 2 bases from V and 0 bases from J, with 8 bases in between. This CDR3 contains 15 residues. CDR3 DNA sequence: TGTGCCAGCAGTGAACTGGGTTCTAGCAATCAGCCCCAGCATTTT. This gives the protein CASSELGSSNQPQHF.

The chain uses TRBV30 and TRBJ1-1; a possible D gene is TRBD1 (5 bases). V was shortened by 1 base and J by 3 bases, with 6 bases between the two germline ends. CDR3 length: 12 residues. In germline, CDR1 is GTSNPN, CDR2 SVGIG (reference sequence). The CDR3 DNA follows: TGTGCCTGGAGTGAACAGGACACTGAAGCTTTCTTT. Protein sequence: CAWSEQDTEAFF.

This clone was detected only once. The chain couples TRBV7-2 to TRBJ1-2, with 9 bases aligning to TRBD1. CDR1 and CDR2 from the germline V gene are SGHTA and FQGNSA. The J segment lost 4 bases and the V segment lost 5 bases, leaving 5 bases of the junction unmatched. The CDR3 spans 14 residues. The CDR3 region is CASSVGQGIYGYTF. The CDR3 DNA reads TGTGCCAGCAGCGTCGGACAGGGGATCTATGGCTACACCTTC.

The chain uses TRBV7-9 and TRBJ1-5; maybe TRBD1 (5 bases). This CDR3 has 15 residues. V was clipped by 6 bases and J by 3 bases, with 15 bases between them. Germline V lookup: CDR1 SEHNR, CDR2 FQNEAQ (reference sequence). The CDR3 is CASSYHGGDNQPQHF. The CDR3 DNA sequence: TGTGCCAGCAGTTATCATGGGGGTGACAATCAGCCCCAGCATTTT.

The genes are TRBV28 and TRBJ2-5, with 7 bases identical to TRBD1. V lost 5 bases, J lost 9 bases, and 3 bases stayed unmatched. The CDR3 extends over 11 amino acids. Germline assignment: CDR1 MDHEN and CDR2 SYDVKM. The CDR3 DNA reads as TGTGCCAGCAGTAACAGGGGACCCCAGTACTTC. It codes for CASSNRGPQYF.